The rows below give T cell receptor beta chains drawn from one sample of a study of T cell responses to AZD1222 COVID-19 vaccine. Generated by immunoSEQ multiplex PCR, the TCRdb table keeps only in-frame clones and is missing some. The data show roughly 120,000 clones, with roughly 90% seen just once and more than 6% held by the top ten. Sequencing used peripheral blood, obtained 28 days after the second AZD1222 dose. These TCRs come from an adult who received the AZD1222 COVID-19 vaccine. The CDR3 runs from the conserved cysteine through the conserved F or W. D genes are given only for firm matches. Some rows mark clone size as missing; the rest say once, few, many or name a class of expanded clone.

v_call: TRBV2; clone_size: .; d_call: .; j_call: TRBJ1-6; cdr3_aa: CASGGSSPLHF; cdr3_nt: TGTGCCAGCGGGGGTTCTTCACCCCTCCACTTT
v_call: TRBV28; clone_size: once; d_call: .; j_call: TRBJ2-1; cdr3_aa: CASTQDGGRHEQFF; cdr3_nt: TGTGCCAGCACCCAAGACGGGGGGCGCCATGAGCAGTTCTTC
v_call: TRBV28; clone_size: .; d_call: .; j_call: TRBJ2-7; cdr3_aa: CASKSGAIDYEQYF; cdr3_nt: TGTGCCAGCAAGTCGGGGGCAATCGACTACGAGCAGTACTTC
v_call: TRBV5-6; clone_size: .; d_call: TRBD1; j_call: TRBJ2-7; cdr3_aa: CASSPTGTGGEQYF; cdr3_nt: TGTGCCAGCAGCCCTACTGGGACAGGTGGCGAGCAGTACTTC
v_call: TRBV2; clone_size: .; d_call: .; j_call: TRBJ2-1; cdr3_aa: CASSEFHEQFF; cdr3_nt: TGTGCCAGCAGTGAGTTTCATGAGCAGTTCTTC
v_call: TRBV2; clone_size: .; d_call: .; j_call: TRBJ2-3; cdr3_aa: CASSVMNPGGAGYSDTQYF; cdr3_nt: TGTGCCAGCAGTGTGATGAACCCTGGGGGCGCGGGGTATTCAGATACGCAGTATTTT
v_call: TRBV18; clone_size: .; d_call: .; j_call: TRBJ2-5; cdr3_aa: CASSPFRDQETQYF; cdr3_nt: TGTGCCAGCTCACCTTTCAGAGATCAAGAGACCCAGTACTTC
v_call: TRBV5-1; clone_size: .; d_call: .; j_call: TRBJ1-4; cdr3_aa: CASSPTGGEKLFF; cdr3_nt: TGCGCCAGCAGCCCCACAGGAGGGGAAAAACTGTTTTTT
v_call: TRBV11-2; clone_size: .; d_call: TRBD2; j_call: TRBJ2-3; cdr3_aa: CASSLRRGGSPDTQYF; cdr3_nt: TGTGCCAGCAGCTTGAGGCGGGGGGGATCCCCGGATACGCAGTATTTT
v_call: TRBV12-3/TRBV12-4; clone_size: .; d_call: .; j_call: TRBJ1-2; cdr3_aa: CASSGTPNYGYTF; cdr3_nt: TGTGCCAGCAGCGGGACGCCAAACTATGGCTACACCTTC
v_call: TRBV6-5; clone_size: .; d_call: .; j_call: TRBJ1-5; cdr3_aa: CASGTREGGQPQHF; cdr3_nt: TGTGCCAGCGGTACCCGGGAGGGTGGTCAGCCCCAGCATTTT
v_call: TRBV5-1; clone_size: .; d_call: .; j_call: TRBJ1-6; cdr3_aa: CASSLGGNSPLHF; cdr3_nt: TGCGCCAGCAGCTTGGGAGGCAATTCACCCCTCCACTTT
v_call: TRBV3-1/TRBV3-2; clone_size: .; d_call: .; j_call: TRBJ1-2; cdr3_aa: CASSQDGAINVQPYGYTF; cdr3_nt: TGTGCCAGCAGCCAAGATGGGGCGATAAACGTTCAACCCTATGGCTACACCTTC
v_call: TRBV6-5; clone_size: once; d_call: TRBD1; j_call: TRBJ1-2; cdr3_aa: CASRAGTGNYGYTF; cdr3_nt: TGTGCCAGCAGAGCCGGGACAGGGAACTATGGCTACACCTTC
v_call: TRBV21-1; clone_size: once; d_call: .; j_call: TRBJ2-7; cdr3_aa: CASSKQGRTFPHEQYF; cdr3_nt: TGTGCCAGCAGCAAACAAGGGCGAACATTTCCTCACGAGCAGTACTTC
v_call: TRBV7-8; clone_size: .; d_call: .; j_call: TRBJ1-5; cdr3_aa: CASSLRSRGGNQPQHF; cdr3_nt: TGTGCCAGCAGCTTACGATCGAGGGGAGGCAATCAGCCCCAGCATTTT
v_call: TRBV7-2; clone_size: .; d_call: TRBD1; j_call: TRBJ1-1; cdr3_aa: CASSSLQGGNTEAFF; cdr3_nt: TGTGCCAGCAGCTCCCTGCAGGGGGGGAACACTGAAGCTTTCTTT
v_call: TRBV5-1; clone_size: .; d_call: .; j_call: TRBJ1-4; cdr3_aa: CASSLPNRVENEKLFF; cdr3_nt: TGCGCCAGCAGCTTGCCCAACAGGGTGGAGAATGAAAAACTGTTTTTT
v_call: TRBV3-1/TRBV3-2; clone_size: .; d_call: .; j_call: TRBJ1-4; cdr3_aa: CASSKLLVGGINEKLFF; cdr3_nt: TGTGCCAGCTCAAAGTTGTTAGTAGGGGGTATTAATGAAAAACTGTTTTTT
v_call: TRBV6-5; clone_size: .; d_call: .; j_call: TRBJ2-7; cdr3_aa: CASRRGGGGDEQYF; cdr3_nt: TGTGCCAGCCGAAGGGGGGGAGGGGGTGACGAGCAGTACTTC
v_call: TRBV13; clone_size: .; d_call: TRBD2; j_call: TRBJ2-1; cdr3_aa: CASSLEAGLDEQFF; cdr3_nt: TGTGCCAGCAGCTTAGAAGCGGGGCTGGATGAGCAGTTCTTC
v_call: TRBV5-1; clone_size: .; d_call: .; j_call: TRBJ1-4; cdr3_aa: CASSGGGGNNEKLFF; cdr3_nt: TGCGCCAGCAGCGGAGGAGGGGGAAATAATGAAAAACTGTTTTTT
v_call: TRBV7-9; clone_size: .; d_call: .; j_call: TRBJ1-1; cdr3_aa: CASSRAPLTEAFF; cdr3_nt: TGTGCCAGCAGCCGCGCCCCGTTAACTGAAGCTTTCTTT
v_call: TRBV5-1; clone_size: once; d_call: TRBD1; j_call: TRBJ2-7; cdr3_aa: CASSSGTGTYEQYF; cdr3_nt: TGCGCCAGCAGCTCCGGGACAGGGACCTACGAGCAGTACTTC
v_call: TRBV5-1; clone_size: .; d_call: .; j_call: TRBJ1-1; cdr3_aa: CASSTDNGNTEAFF; cdr3_nt: TGCGCCAGCAGCACGGACAACGGGAACACTGAAGCTTTCTTT
v_call: TRBV5-1; clone_size: .; d_call: .; j_call: TRBJ1-5; cdr3_aa: CASSFTGMSNQPQHF; cdr3_nt: TGCGCCAGCAGCTTTACAGGGATGAGCAATCAGCCCCAGCATTTT
v_call: TRBV28; clone_size: .; d_call: .; j_call: TRBJ2-7; cdr3_aa: CASSPRHPGRYEQYF; cdr3_nt: TGTGCCAGCAGTCCCCGACACCCGGGCCGCTACGAGCAGTACTTC
v_call: TRBV3-1/TRBV3-2; clone_size: .; d_call: TRBD1; j_call: TRBJ2-1; cdr3_aa: CASRKGYPGQGRNNEQFF; cdr3_nt: TGTGCCAGCAGAAAAGGATACCCCGGACAGGGCAGGAACAATGAGCAGTTCTTC
v_call: TRBV28; clone_size: .; d_call: TRBD2; j_call: TRBJ2-1; cdr3_aa: CASSETTSGGVTYNEQFF; cdr3_nt: TGTGCCAGCAGCGAAACGACTAGCGGGGGGGTCACCTACAATGAGCAGTTCTTC
v_call: TRBV11-2; clone_size: .; d_call: .; j_call: TRBJ2-7; cdr3_aa: CASSLVSVGTYEQYF; cdr3_nt: TGTGCCAGCAGCTTAGTGTCGGTCGGAACCTACGAGCAGTACTTC
v_call: TRBV5-1; clone_size: .; d_call: TRBD2; j_call: TRBJ2-1; cdr3_aa: CASSHSGRSNNEQFF; cdr3_nt: TGCGCCAGCAGCCATAGCGGGAGATCAAACAATGAGCAGTTCTTC
v_call: TRBV13; clone_size: .; d_call: TRBD1; j_call: TRBJ2-7; cdr3_aa: CASSLGRRGQGAYEQYF; cdr3_nt: TGTGCCAGCAGCTTAGGGAGAAGGGGACAGGGGGCTTACGAGCAGTACTTC
v_call: TRBV11-3; clone_size: .; d_call: TRBD2; j_call: TRBJ2-7; cdr3_aa: CASSFEGGSSYEQYF; cdr3_nt: TGTGCCAGCAGCTTCGAGGGAGGGAGCTCCTACGAGCAGTACTTC
v_call: TRBV24-1; clone_size: .; d_call: .; j_call: TRBJ2-3; cdr3_aa: CATSEGRASTDTQYF; cdr3_nt: TGTGCCACCAGTGAGGGCCGAGCTAGCACAGATACGCAGTATTTT
v_call: TRBV5-4; clone_size: .; d_call: .; j_call: TRBJ1-5; cdr3_aa: CASSYGPGEHNQPQHF; cdr3_nt: TGTGCCAGCAGCTACGGACCAGGGGAGCACAATCAGCCCCAGCATTTT
v_call: TRBV7-9; clone_size: .; d_call: .; j_call: TRBJ2-1; cdr3_aa: CASSLGGDEQFF; cdr3_nt: TGTGCCAGCAGCTTAGGGGGGGATGAGCAGTTCTTC
v_call: TRBV9; clone_size: .; d_call: .; j_call: TRBJ1-3; cdr3_aa: CASSALSRGPGNTIYF; cdr3_nt: TGTGCCAGCAGCGCCCTGTCGAGGGGCCCTGGAAACACCATATATTTT
v_call: TRBV2; clone_size: .; d_call: .; j_call: TRBJ2-3; cdr3_aa: CASRQTLSTDTQYF; cdr3_nt: TGTGCCAGCAGGCAAACCTTAAGCACAGATACGCAGTATTTT
v_call: TRBV24-1; clone_size: .; d_call: TRBD2; j_call: TRBJ2-5; cdr3_aa: CATSAPRDYQETQYF; cdr3_nt: TGTGCCACCAGTGCTCCCCGGGACTATCAAGAGACCCAGTACTTC
v_call: TRBV14; clone_size: .; d_call: .; j_call: TRBJ1-3; cdr3_aa: CASSQVINTIYF; cdr3_nt: TGTGCCAGCAGCCAAGTGATAAACACCATATATTTT
v_call: TRBV24-1; clone_size: .; d_call: TRBD1; j_call: TRBJ1-5; cdr3_aa: CATSDTRQGAWQPQHF; cdr3_nt: TGTGCCACCAGTGATACTAGACAGGGGGCCTGGCAGCCCCAGCATTTT